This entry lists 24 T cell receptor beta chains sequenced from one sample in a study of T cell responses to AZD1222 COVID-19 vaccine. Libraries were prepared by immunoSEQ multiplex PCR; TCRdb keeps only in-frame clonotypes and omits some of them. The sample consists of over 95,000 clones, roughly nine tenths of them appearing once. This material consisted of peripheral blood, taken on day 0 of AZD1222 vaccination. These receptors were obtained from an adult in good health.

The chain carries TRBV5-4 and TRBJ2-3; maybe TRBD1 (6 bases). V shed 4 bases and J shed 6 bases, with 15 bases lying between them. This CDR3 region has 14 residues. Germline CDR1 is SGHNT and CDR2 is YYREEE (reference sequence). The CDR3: CASSPSFGGDTQYF. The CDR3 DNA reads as TGTGCCAGCAGCCCTTCCTTTGGGGGCGATACGCAGTATTTT.

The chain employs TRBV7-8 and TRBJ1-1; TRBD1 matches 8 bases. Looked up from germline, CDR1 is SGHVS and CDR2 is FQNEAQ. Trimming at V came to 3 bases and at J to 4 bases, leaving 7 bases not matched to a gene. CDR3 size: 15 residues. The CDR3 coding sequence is TGTGCCAGCAGCTTCTTTGGACAGGGCAGCACTGAAGCTTTCTTT. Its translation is CASSFFGQGSTEAFF.

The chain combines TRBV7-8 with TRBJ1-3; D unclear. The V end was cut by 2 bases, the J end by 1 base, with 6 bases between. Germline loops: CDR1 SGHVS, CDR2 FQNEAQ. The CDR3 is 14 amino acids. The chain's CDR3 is CASSLRGSGNTIYF. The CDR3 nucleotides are TGTGCCAGCAGCTTACGTGGATCTGGAAACACCATATATTTT.

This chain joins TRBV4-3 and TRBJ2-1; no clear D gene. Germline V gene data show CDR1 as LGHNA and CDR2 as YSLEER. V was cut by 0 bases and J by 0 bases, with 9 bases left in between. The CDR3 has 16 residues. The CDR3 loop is CASSQDPPYSYNEQFF. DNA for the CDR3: TGCGCCAGCAGCCAAGATCCCCCTTACTCCTACAATGAGCAGTTCTTC.

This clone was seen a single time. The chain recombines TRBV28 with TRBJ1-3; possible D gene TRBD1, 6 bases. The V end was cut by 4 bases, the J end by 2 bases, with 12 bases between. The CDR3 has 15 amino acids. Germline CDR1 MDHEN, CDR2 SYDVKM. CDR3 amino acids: CASSSQGITGNTIYF. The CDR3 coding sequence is TGTGCCAGCAGTTCACAGGGAATTACTGGAAACACCATATATTTT.

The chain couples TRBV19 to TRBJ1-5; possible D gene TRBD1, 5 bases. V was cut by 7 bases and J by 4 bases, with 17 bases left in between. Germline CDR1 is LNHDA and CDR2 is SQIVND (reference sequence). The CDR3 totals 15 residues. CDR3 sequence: CASNWGDLRNQPQHF. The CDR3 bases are TGTGCCAGTAATTGGGGGGACTTGAGGAATCAGCCCCAGCATTTT.

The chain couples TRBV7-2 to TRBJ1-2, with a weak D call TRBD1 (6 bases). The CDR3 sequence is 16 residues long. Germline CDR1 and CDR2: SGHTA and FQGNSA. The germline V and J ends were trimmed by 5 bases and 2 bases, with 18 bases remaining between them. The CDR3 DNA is TGTGCCAGCAGCAAAAGCCGGGTGGGGGGCAACTATGGCTACACCTTC. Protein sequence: CASSKSRVGGNYGYTF.

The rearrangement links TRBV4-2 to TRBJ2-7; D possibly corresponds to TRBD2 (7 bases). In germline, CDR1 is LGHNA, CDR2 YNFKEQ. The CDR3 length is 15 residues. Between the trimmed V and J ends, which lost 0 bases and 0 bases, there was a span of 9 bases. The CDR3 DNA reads TGTGCCAGCAGCCAAGAGGGAGGGGGCTCCTACGAGCAGTACTTC. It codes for CASSQEGGGSYEQYF.

CDR3 sequence (DNA): TGCGCCAGCAGCCAAGCACCTACTAGCGGACAAGAGACCCAGTACTTC. Amino acid sequence: CASSQAPTSGQETQYF. The chain uses TRBV4-1 and TRBJ2-5; TRBD2 matches at 8 bases. The CDR3 has 16 residues. Looked up from germline, CDR1 is MGHRA and CDR2 is YSYEKL. V shed 1 base, J shed 2 bases, and the junction held 6 bases outside the gene matches.

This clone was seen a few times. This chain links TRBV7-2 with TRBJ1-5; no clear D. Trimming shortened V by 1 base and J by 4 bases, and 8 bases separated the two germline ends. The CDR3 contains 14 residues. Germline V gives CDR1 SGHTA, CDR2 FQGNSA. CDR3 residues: CASSLVTANQPQHF. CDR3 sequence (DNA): TGTGCCAGCAGCTTAGTGACGGCGAATCAGCCCCAGCATTTT.

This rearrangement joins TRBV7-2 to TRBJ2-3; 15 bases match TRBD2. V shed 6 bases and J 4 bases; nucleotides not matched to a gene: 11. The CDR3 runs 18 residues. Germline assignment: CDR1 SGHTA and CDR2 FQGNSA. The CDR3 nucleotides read TGTGCCAGCAGACAGGGGACTAGCGGGGGGTCGTTTGCAGATACGCAGTATTTT. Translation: CASRQGTSGGSFADTQYF.

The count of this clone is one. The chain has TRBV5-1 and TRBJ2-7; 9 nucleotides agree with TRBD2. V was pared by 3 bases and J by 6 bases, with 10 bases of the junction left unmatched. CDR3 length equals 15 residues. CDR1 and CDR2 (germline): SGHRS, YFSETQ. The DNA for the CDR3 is TGCGCCAGCAGCTGGGGAGGCGGGGGGGCCAGCGAGCAGTACTTC. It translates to CASSWGGGGASEQYF.

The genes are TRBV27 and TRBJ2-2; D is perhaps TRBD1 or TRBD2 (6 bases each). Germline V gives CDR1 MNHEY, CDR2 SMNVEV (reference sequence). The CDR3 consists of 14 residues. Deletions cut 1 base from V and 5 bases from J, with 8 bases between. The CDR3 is CASSLLGGTGELFF. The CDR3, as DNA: TGTGCCAGCAGTTTATTAGGGGGGACCGGGGAGCTGTTTTTT.

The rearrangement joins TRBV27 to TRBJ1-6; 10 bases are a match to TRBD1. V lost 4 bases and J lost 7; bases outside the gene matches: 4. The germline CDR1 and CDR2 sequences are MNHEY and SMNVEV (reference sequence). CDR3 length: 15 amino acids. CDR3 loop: CASSSSTGGNSPLHF. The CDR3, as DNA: TGTGCCAGCAGTTCCTCGACAGGGGGCAATTCACCCCTCCACTTT.

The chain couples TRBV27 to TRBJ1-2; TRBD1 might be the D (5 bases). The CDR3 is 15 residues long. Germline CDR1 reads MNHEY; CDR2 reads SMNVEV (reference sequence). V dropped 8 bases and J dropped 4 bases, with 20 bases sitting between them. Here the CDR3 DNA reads TGTGCCAGCGCGGTTGCTGTAGACGGGGGCTATGGCTACACCTTC. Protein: CASAVAVDGGYGYTF.

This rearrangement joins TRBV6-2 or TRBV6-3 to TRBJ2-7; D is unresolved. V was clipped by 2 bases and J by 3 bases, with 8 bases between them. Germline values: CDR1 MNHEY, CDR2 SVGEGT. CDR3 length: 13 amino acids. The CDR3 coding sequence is TGTGCCAGCAGTTACATCGTTAACTACGAGCAGTACTTC. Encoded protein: CASSYIVNYEQYF.

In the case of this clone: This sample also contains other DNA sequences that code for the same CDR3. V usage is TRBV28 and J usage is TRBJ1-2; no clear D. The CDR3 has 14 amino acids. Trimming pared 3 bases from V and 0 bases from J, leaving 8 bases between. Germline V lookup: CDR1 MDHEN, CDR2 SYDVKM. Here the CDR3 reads CASSLPSPNYGYTF. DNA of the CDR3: TGTGCCAGCAGTTTGCCCAGTCCTAACTATGGCTACACCTTC.

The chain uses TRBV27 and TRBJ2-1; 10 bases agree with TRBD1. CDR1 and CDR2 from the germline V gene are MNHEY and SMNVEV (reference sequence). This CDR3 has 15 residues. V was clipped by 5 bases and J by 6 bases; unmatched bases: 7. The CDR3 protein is CASSPRGQGPNEQFF. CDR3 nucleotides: TGTGCCAGCAGTCCCAGGGGACAGGGGCCCAATGAGCAGTTCTTC.

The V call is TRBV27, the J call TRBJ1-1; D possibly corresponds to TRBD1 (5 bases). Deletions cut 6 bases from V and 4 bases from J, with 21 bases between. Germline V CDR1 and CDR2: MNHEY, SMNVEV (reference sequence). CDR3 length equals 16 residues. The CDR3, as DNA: TGTGCCAGCAGCCCCTTGGCGGGGAAAGGGACCACTGAAGCTTTCTTT. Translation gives CASSPLAGKGTTEAFF.

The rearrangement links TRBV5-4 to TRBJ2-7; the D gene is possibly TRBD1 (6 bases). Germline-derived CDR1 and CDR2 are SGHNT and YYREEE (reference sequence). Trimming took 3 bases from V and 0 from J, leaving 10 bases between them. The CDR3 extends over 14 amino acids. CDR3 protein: CASSSRTASYEQYF. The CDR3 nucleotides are TGTGCCAGCAGCTCAAGGACAGCCTCCTACGAGCAGTACTTC.

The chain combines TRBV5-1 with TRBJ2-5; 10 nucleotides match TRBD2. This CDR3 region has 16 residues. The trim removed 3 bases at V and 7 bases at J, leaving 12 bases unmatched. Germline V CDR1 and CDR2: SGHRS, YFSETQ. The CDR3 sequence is CASSSGTSVTRGTQYF. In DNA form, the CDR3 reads TGCGCCAGCAGCTCCGGGACTAGCGTTACTCGCGGGACCCAGTACTTC.

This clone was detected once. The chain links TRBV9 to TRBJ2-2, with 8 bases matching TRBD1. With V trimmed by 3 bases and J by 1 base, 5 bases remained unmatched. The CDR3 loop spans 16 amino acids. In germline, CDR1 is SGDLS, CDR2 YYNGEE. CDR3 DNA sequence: TGTGCCAGCAGCGAAACCGGGACAGGGAACACCGGGGAGCTGTTTTTT. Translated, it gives CASSETGTGNTGELFF. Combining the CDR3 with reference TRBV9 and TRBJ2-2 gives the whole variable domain DSGVTQTPKHLITATGQRVTLRCSPRSGDLSVYWYQQSLDQGLQFLIQYYNGEERAKGNILERFSAQQFPDLHSELNLSSLELGDSALYFCASSETGTGNTGELFFGEGSRLTVL.

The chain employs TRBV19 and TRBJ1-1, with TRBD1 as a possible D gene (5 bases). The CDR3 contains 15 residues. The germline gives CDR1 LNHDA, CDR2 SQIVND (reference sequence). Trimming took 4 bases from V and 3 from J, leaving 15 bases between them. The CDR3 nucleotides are TGTGCCAGTAGTACGCAGGGTGCCAGAGACACTGAAGCTTTCTTT. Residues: CASSTQGARDTEAFF.

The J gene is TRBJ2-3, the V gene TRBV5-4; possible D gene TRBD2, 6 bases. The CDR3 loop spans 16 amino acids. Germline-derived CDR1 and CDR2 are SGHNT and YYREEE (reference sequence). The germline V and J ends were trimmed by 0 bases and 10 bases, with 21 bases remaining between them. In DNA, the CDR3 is TGTGCCAGCAGCTTGGGGGCGACCGGGGGTCTGGTACCGCAGTATTTT. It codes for CASSLGATGGLVPQYF. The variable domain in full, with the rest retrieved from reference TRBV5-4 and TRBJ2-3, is ETGVTQSPTHLIKTRGQQVTLRCSSQSGHNTVSWYQQALGQGPQFIFQYYREEENGRGNFPPRFSGLQFPNYSSELNVNALELDDSALYLCASSLGATGGLVPQYFGPGTRLTVL.